The source of this T cell receptor (beta chain) is a study of identical twins. There are a few counts of this clonotype. TCRdb processed the 5' RACE reads anew with MiXCR; each CDR3 protein has one entry. The table records more than 600,000 distinct CDR3 sequences, 18% of them present only once. Germline-derived CDR1 and CDR2 are SGHVS and FQNEAQ. Trimming left V 1 base short and J 11 bases short, with 9 bases between. This CDR3 spans 12 amino acids. The same sample was also used in a study of T cells expressing NK-cell markers.

The source material was PBMCs. The chain uses TRBV7-8 and TRBJ2-1, with a tentative D call TRBD1 (6 bases). The clonotype was recovered from a woman aged 18-29 years in good health. The CDR3 loop reads CASSLDRDKQFF. CDR3 sequence (DNA): TGTGCCAGCAGCTTAGACAGGGACAAGCAGTTCTTC.